This is a list of T cell receptor beta chains from one sample in a study of blood T cell repertoires in COVID-19. Using immunoSEQ multiplex PCR, the repertoire was profiled, and TCRdb retains in-frame clones only, with some absent. The data contain 370,000 or so clones, roughly 86% of them singletons. Input material: PBMCs or T cells enriched from blood (not recorded which). The receptors were sampled from a man in his thirties or forties who had recovered from COVID-19. CDR3s include the opening cysteine and the closing phenylalanine or tryptophan. Each record gives: J gene, D gene, clone size, V gene, CDR3 DNA, CDR3 protein. A D gene is named only where the DNA matches it firmly. Clone sizes are given selectively: once, few, many, or a class where the clone is expanded.

TRBJ1-6 TRBD1 NA TRBV4-3 TGCGCCAGCAGCCAAGATTTCCGACAGGGGAATTCACCCCTCCACTTT CASSQDFRQGNSPLHF
TRBJ1-1 NA NA TRBV6-5 TGTGCCAGCAGAACATACGGACAGTCGAACACTGAAGCTTTCTTT CASRTYGQSNTEAFF
TRBJ2-5 TRBD2 NA TRBV7-8 TGTGCCAGCAGCTTAGTTGCGCTAGCGGGGGGCAAAGAGACCCAGTACTTC CASSLVALAGGKETQYF
TRBJ2-2 NA NA TRBV9 TGTGCCAGCAGCGTATTCGGCAGGGCTAACACCGGGGAGCTGTTTTTT CASSVFGRANTGELFF
TRBJ1-1 NA NA TRBV5-1 TGCGCCAGCAGCACTCAGGGGCCCAACACTGAAGCTTTCTTT CASSTQGPNTEAFF
TRBJ1-4 NA NA TRBV7-2 TGTGCCAGCAGCCACAACATGGGGGGTGTCGAAAAACTGTTTTTT CASSHNMGGVEKLFF
TRBJ1-1 TRBD1 NA TRBV27 TGTGCCAGCAGTCGAGGGACAGGGGGGACTGAAGCTTTCTTT CASSRGTGGTEAFF
TRBJ2-3 TRBD2 NA TRBV6-1 TGTGCCAGCAGTGCCCGAGGGCTAGCGGGGGGCACAGATACGCAGTATTTT CASSARGLAGGTDTQYF
TRBJ2-5 NA NA TRBV5-4 TGTGCCAGCAGCTCCTCCGCAGGTCTAAGGGAGACCCAGTACTTC CASSSSAGLRETQYF
TRBJ1-2 TRBD1 NA TRBV10-2 TGCGCCAGCAGTGAGGCGGCGACAGGGCCCACTAACTATGGCTACACCTTC CASSEAATGPTNYGYTF
TRBJ1-6 TRBD1 NA TRBV7-8 TGTGCCAGCAGCCTAAGGTACAGGGGGACTAATTCACCCCTCCACTTT CASSLRYRGTNSPLHF
TRBJ2-2 NA NA TRBV24-1 TGTGCCACCAGTGATTCAGTCACCGGGGAGCTGTTTTTT CATSDSVTGELFF
TRBJ2-1 TRBD2 NA TRBV10-1 TGCGCCAGCAGGGGTCGCCCCCAGGGACTAGCGGGGGGTGGGTCCTACAATGAGCAGTTCTTC CASRGRPQGLAGGGSYNEQFF
TRBJ2-7 TRBD2 NA TRBV11-1 TGTGCCAGCAGTCGGCGGGGGGCCTACGAGCAGTACTTC CASSRRGAYEQYF
TRBJ2-5 TRBD2 NA TRBV5-4 TGTGCCAGCAGCTTGGCGGGGCTCGGGGGAGGGGATCAAGAGACCCAGTACTTC CASSLAGLGGGDQETQYF
TRBJ1-4 TRBD1 NA TRBV5-1 TGCGCCAGCAGCTTGAAAACAGGGGGGCGAGAAAAACTGTTTTTT CASSLKTGGREKLFF
TRBJ2-1 TRBD2 NA TRBV18 TGTGCCAGCTCACCGCCTAGCGGGGGGGCTCATGATGAGCAGTTCTTC CASSPPSGGAHDEQFF
TRBJ2-1 NA NA TRBV3-1/TRBV3-2 TGTGCCAGCACCCCCTCCGGGGTATGGAATGAGCAGTTCTTC CASTPSGVWNEQFF
TRBJ2-3 NA once TRBV7-3 TGTGCCAGCAGCTTAGGCCACACAGATACGCAGTATTTT CASSLGHTDTQYF
TRBJ1-6 TRBD1 NA TRBV11-2 TGTGCCAGCAGCCTCCCAAGTTGGGCAGGGGGAAAGGTACGACCCCTCCACTTT CASSLPSWAGGKVRPLHF
TRBJ2-3 TRBD2 NA TRBV2 TGTGCCAGCAGCTTCCGGGACTATAGTTCAGATACGCAGTATTTT CASSFRDYSSDTQYF
TRBJ2-1 TRBD2 NA TRBV7-2 TGTGCCAGCAGCCTGATGGCGGGGGGCTACAATGAGCAGTTCTTC CASSLMAGGYNEQFF
TRBJ2-1 NA NA TRBV12-3/TRBV12-4 TGTGCCAGCAGTTTCGAGACTAGCAATGAGCAGTTCTTC CASSFETSNEQFF
TRBJ1-1 NA NA TRBV3-1/TRBV3-2 TGTGCCAGCAGCCAAGTCGGGGGAGAAGCTTTCTTT CASSQVGGEAFF
TRBJ1-3 NA NA TRBV7-6 TGTGCCAGCAGCCCGGTGGACTACTCTGGAAACACCATATATTTT CASSPVDYSGNTIYF
TRBJ1-1 TRBD1 NA TRBV19 TGTGCCAGTAGGTCCCCCGGGACAGGGGGTACTGAAGCTTTCTTT CASRSPGTGGTEAFF
TRBJ1-5 TRBD1 NA TRBV6-5 TGTGCCAGCAGTAAGACAGGGTTCAATCAGCCCCAGCATTTT CASSKTGFNQPQHF
TRBJ2-7 TRBD1 once TRBV11-2 TGTGCCAGCGGTCAGGGGGCTGTTTACGAGCAGTACTTC CASGQGAVYEQYF